One sample yielded the 3 T cell receptor beta chains listed below, sequenced in a study of T-cell memory formation after mild COVID-19. MiXCR, applied by TCRdb to the 5' RACE reads, yields one record per CDR3 protein. The sample shows 380,000 or so distinct CDR3 sequences, approximately 13% of them seen only once. The sequenced material came from PBMCs or a T cell subset sorted from them (not recorded which). The origin of the receptors is a man between 18 and 35 years old who had mild COVID-19 (a few samples of this study predate the infection). Cell type and time point are not known.

This clonotype was recorded a few times. Here the CDR3 DNA reads TGCAGTGCCCTCGAGGTTTTAGACGGGACCCTGATGCCCCAGCATTTT. Amino acid sequence: CSALEVLDGTLMPQHF. This sequence joins TRBV20-1 and TRBJ1-5; weak D call: TRBD1 (5 bases). The length of the CDR3 is 16 residues. Germline CDR1 reads DFQATT; CDR2 reads SNEGSKA (reference sequence). The V end was cut by 6 bases, the J end by 9 bases, with 27 bases between.

In its sample, this clonotype was seen a few times. The V call is TRBV7-2, the J call TRBJ2-1, with 11 nucleotides matching TRBD2. Germline CDR1 is SGHTA and CDR2 is FQGNSA. The CDR3 has 16 residues. With V trimmed by 6 bases and J by 1 base, 5 bases remained unmatched. The CDR3 loop is CASSYSGGASYNEQFF. CDR3 sequence (DNA): TGTGCCAGCAGTTATAGCGGGGGGGCTTCCTACAATGAGCAGTTCTTC.

The chain uses TRBV5-1 and TRBJ1-6, with D tentatively TRBD1 (5 bases). The CDR3 has 15 amino acids. V lost 4 bases, J lost 7 bases, and 15 bases lay in between. CDR1 is SGHRS, CDR2 YFSETQ, per germline. This chain's CDR3 is CASSPGWDGNSPLHF. For the CDR3, the DNA is TGCGCCAGCAGCCCCGGCTGGGACGGAAATTCACCCCTCCACTTT.